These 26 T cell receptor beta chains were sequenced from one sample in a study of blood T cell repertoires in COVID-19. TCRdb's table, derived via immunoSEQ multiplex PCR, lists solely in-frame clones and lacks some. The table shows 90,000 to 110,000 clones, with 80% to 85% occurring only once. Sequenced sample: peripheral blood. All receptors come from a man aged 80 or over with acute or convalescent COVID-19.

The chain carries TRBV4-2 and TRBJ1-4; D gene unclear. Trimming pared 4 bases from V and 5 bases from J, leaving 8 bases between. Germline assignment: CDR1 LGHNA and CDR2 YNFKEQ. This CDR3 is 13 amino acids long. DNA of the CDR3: TGTGCCAGCAGCCCGGTGAGGAATGAAAAACTGTTTTTT. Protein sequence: CASSPVRNEKLFF.

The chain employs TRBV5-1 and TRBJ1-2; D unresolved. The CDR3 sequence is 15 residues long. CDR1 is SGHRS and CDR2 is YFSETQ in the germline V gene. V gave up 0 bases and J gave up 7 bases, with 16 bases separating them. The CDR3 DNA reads TGCGCCAGCAGCTTGGCCGGCAGATGGGAGGGTGGCTACACCTTC. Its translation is CASSLAGRWEGGYTF.

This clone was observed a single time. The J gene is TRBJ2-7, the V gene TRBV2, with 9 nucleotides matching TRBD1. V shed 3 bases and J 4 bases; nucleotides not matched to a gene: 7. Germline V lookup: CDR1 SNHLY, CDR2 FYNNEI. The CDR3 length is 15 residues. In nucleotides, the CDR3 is TGTGCCAGCAGTGATCCCGGGACAGGGAAATACGAGCAGTACTTC. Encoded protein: CASSDPGTGKYEQYF.

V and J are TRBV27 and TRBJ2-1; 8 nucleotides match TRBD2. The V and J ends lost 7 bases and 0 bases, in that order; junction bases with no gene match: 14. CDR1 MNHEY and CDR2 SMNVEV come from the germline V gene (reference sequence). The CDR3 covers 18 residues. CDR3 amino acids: CASTWGAGGSFSYNEQFF. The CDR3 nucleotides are TGTGCCAGCACTTGGGGCGCGGGAGGCTCCTTCTCCTACAATGAGCAGTTCTTC.

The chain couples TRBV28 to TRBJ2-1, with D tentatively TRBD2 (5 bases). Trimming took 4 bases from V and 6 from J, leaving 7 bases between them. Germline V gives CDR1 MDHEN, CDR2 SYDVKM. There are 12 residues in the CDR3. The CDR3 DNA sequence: TGTGCCAGCAGTTCTAGCATCAATGAGCAGTTCTTC. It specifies CASSSSINEQFF.

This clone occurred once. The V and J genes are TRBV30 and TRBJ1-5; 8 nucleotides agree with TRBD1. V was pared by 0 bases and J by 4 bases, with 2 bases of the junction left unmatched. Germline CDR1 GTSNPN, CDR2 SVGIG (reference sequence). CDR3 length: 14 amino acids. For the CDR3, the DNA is TGTGCCTGGAGTGTAGGACAGGGTAATCAGCCCCAGCATTTT. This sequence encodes CAWSVGQGNQPQHF.

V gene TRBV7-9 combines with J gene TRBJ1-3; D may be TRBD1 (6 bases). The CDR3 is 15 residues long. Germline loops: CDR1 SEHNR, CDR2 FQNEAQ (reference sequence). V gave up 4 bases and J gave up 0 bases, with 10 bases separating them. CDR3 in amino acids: CASSSSGASGNTIYF. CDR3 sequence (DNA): TGTGCCAGCAGCTCATCAGGGGCCTCTGGAAACACCATATATTTT. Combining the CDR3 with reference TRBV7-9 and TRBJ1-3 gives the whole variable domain DTGVSQNPRHKITKRGQNVTFRCDPISEHNRLYWYRQTLGQGPEFLTYFQNEAQLEKSRLLSDRFSAERPKGSFSTLEIQRTEQGDSAMYLCASSSSGASGNTIYFGEGSWLTVV.

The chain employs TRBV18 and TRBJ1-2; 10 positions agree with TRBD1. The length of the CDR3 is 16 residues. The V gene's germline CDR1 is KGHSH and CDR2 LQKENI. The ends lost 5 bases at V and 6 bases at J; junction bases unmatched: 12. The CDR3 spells CASSASGTGVSDGYTF. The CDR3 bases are TGTGCCAGCTCAGCATCCGGGACAGGGGTATCGGATGGCTACACCTTC.

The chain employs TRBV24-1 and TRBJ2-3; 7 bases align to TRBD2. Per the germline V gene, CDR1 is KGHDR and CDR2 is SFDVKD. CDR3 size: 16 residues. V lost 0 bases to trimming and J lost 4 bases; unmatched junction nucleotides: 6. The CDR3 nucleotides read TGTGCCACCAGTGATTTGCACGGGGGGACCCCAGATACGCAGTATTTT. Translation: CATSDLHGGTPDTQYF.

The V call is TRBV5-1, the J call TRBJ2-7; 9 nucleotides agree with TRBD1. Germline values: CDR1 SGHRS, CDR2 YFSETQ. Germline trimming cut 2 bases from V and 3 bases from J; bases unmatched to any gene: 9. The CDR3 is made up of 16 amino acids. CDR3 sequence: CASSLGTGPLNYEQYF. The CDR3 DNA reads TGCGCCAGCAGCTTAGGGACAGGGCCCCTTAACTACGAGCAGTACTTC. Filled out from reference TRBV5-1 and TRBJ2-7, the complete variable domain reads KAGVTQTPRYLIKTRGQQVTLSCSPISGHRSVSWYQQTPGQGLQFLFEYFSETQRNKGNFPGRFSGRQFSNSRSEMNVSTLELGDSALYLCASSLGTGPLNYEQYFGPGTRLTVT.

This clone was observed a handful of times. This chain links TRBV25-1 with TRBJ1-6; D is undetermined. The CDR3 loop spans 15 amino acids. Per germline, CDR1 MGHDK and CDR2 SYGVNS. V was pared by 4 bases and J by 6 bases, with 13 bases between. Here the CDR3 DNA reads TGTGCCAGCAGTGGTAGTGCAGGCTCTAATTCACCCCTCCACTTT. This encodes CASSGSAGSNSPLHF.

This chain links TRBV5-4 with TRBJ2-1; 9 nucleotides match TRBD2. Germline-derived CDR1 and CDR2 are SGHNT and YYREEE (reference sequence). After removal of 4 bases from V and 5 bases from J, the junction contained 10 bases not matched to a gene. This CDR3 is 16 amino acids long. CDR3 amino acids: CASSGIAGAFDNEQFF. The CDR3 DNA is TGTGCCAGCAGCGGGATAGCGGGAGCTTTCGACAATGAGCAGTTCTTC.

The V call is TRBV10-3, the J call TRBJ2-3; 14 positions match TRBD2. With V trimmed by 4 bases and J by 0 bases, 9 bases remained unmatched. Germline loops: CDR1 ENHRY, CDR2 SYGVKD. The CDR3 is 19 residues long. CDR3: CAISGSGTSGSGSTDTQYF. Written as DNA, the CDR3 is TGTGCCATCAGTGGCTCCGGGACTAGCGGGAGTGGGAGCACAGATACGCAGTATTTT.

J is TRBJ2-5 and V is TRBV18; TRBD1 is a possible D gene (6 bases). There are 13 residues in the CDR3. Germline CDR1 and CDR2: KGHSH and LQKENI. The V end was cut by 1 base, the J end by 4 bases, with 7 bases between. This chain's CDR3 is CASSPRQAETQYF. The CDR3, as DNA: TGTGCCAGCTCACCACGACAGGCAGAGACCCAGTACTTC.

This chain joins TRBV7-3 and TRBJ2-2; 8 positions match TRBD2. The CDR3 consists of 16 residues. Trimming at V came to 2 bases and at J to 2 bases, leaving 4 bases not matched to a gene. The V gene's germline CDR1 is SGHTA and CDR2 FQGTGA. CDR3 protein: CASSLLAGQNTGELFF. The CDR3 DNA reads TGTGCCAGCAGCTTACTAGCGGGTCAAAACACCGGGGAGCTGTTTTTT. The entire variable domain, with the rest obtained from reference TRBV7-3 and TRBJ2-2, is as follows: GAGVSQTPSNKVTEKGKYVELRCDPISGHTALYWYRQSLGQGPEFLIYFQGTGAADDSGLPNDRFFAVRPEGSVSTLKIQRTERGDSAVYLCASSLLAGQNTGELFFGEGSRLTVL.

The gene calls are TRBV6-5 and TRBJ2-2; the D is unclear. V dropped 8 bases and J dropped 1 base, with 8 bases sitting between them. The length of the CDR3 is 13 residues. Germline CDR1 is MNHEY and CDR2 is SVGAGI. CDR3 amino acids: CASGRRNTGELFF. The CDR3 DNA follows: TGTGCCAGCGGGCGTCGGAACACCGGGGAGCTGTTTTTT.

The chain's CDR3 is CASSPRAGRAFF. The CDR3 nucleotides read TGTGCCAGCAGCCCCCGGGCAGGGCGGGCTTTCTTT. The chain has TRBV7-2 and TRBJ1-1; D is perhaps TRBD1 (5 bases). Trimming took 5 bases from V and 11 from J, leaving 15 bases between them. CDR1 and CDR2 from the germline V gene are SGHTA and FQGNSA. This CDR3 is built from 12 residues.

CDR3 protein: CASSSHRDRVVYTF. For the CDR3, the DNA is TGTGCCAGCAGCTCACACCGGGACAGGGTCGTCTACACCTTC. V usage is TRBV5-6 and J usage is TRBJ1-2, with 9 nucleotides matching TRBD1. CDR3 length: 14 amino acids. Per the germline V gene, CDR1 is SGHDT and CDR2 is YYEEEE. Trimming removed 3 bases from V and 10 bases from J; junction bases left unmatched: 10. Complete variable domain (other parts from reference TRBV5-6 and TRBJ1-2): DAGVTQSPTHLIKTRGQQVTLRCSPKSGHDTVSWYQQALGQGPQFIFQYYEEEERQRGNFPDRFSGHQFPNYSSELNVNALLLGDSALYLCASSSHRDRVVYTFGSGTRLTVV.

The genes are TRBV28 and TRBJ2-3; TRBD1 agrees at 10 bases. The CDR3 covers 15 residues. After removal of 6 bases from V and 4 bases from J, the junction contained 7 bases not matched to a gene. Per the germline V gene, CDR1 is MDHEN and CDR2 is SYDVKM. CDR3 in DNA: TGTGCCAGCAGCTCAACCGGGACAGGGGCAGATACGCAGTATTTT. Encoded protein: CASSSTGTGADTQYF. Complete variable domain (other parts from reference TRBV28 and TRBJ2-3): DVKVTQSSRYLVKRTGEKVFLECVQDMDHENMFWYRQDPGLGLRLIYFSYDVKMKEKGDIPEGYSVSREKKERFSLILESASTNQTSMYLCASSSTGTGADTQYFGPGTRLTVL.

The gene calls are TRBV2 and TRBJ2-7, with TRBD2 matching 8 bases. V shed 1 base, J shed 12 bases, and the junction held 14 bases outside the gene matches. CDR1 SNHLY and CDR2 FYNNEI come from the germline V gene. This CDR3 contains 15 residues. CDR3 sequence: CASSEGRLASSLRYF. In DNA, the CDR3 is TGTGCCAGCAGTGAAGGCCGACTAGCGTCGAGCCTGCGGTACTTC.

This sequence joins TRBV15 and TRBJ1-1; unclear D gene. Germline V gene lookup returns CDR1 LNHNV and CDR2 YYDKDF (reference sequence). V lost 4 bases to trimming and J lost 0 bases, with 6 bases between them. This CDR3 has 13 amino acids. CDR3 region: CATSTQMNTEAFF. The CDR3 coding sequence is TGTGCCACCAGCACCCAGATGAACACTGAAGCTTTCTTT.

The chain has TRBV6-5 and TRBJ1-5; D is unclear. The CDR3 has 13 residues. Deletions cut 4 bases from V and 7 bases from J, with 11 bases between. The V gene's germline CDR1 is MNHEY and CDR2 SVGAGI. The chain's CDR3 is CASSFISRQPQHF. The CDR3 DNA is TGTGCCAGCAGTTTTATATCGAGGCAGCCCCAGCATTTT.

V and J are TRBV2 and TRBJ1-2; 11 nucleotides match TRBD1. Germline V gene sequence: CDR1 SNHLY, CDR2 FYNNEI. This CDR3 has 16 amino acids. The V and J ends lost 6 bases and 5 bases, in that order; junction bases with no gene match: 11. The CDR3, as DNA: TGTGCCAGCAGCGCCGGGACAGGGGGTTTTAGTTATGGCTACACCTTC. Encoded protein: CASSAGTGGFSYGYTF.

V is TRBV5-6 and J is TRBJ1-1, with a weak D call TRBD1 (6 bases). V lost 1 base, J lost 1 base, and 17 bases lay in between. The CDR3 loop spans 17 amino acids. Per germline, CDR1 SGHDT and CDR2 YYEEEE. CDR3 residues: CASSLLGAGGKNTEAFF. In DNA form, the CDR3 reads TGTGCCAGCAGCTTGCTGGGGGCGGGTGGGAAGAACACTGAAGCTTTCTTT.

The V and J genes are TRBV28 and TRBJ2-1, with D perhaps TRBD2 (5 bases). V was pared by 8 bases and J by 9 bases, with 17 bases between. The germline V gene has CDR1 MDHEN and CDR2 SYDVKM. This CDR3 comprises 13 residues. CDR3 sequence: CASGDSPRGEQFF. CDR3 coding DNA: TGTGCCAGCGGGGATTCCCCCCGGGGTGAGCAGTTCTTC.

CDR3 region: CASSLEPQNNEQFF. The CDR3 DNA follows: TGCGCCAGCAGCTTAGAACCACAGAACAATGAGCAGTTCTTC. J is TRBJ2-1 and V is TRBV5-1; no clear D. The CDR3 is made up of 14 amino acids. CDR1 and CDR2 (germline): SGHRS, YFSETQ. V lost 2 bases and J lost 5, with 11 bases in between.